These 21 T cell receptor beta chains share one sample of origin, sequenced in a study of T-cell memory formation after mild COVID-19. TCRdb used MiXCR to reprocess the 5' RACE reads, holding one entry per CDR3 protein. The top ten hold roughly 3% of the sample, which has around 200,000 distinct CDR3 sequences, more than 9% seen once. Sequencing used PBMCs or a T cell subset sorted from them (not recorded which). These receptors were taken from a man between 18 and 35 years old who had mild COVID-19 (a few samples of this study predate the infection). Cell type and time point are not known.

The chain recombines TRBV5-6 with TRBJ2-7, with TRBD2 identical over 8 bases. The CDR3 extends over 15 amino acids. The germline V gene has CDR1 SGHDT and CDR2 YYEEEE. After removal of 5 bases from V and 0 bases from J, the junction contained 7 bases not matched to a gene. The CDR3: CASSRIAGFSYEQYV. In DNA, the CDR3 is TGTGCCAGCAGTAGGATAGCGGGGTTCTCCTACGAGCAGTACGTC.

This rearrangement joins TRBV3-1 to TRBJ2-1, with D hard to call. The CDR3 has 14 amino acids. The V gene lost 3 bases and the J gene lost 9 bases, with 15 bases spanning the gap. The germline V gene encodes CDR1 LGHDT and CDR2 YNNKEL (reference sequence). CDR3 sequence reads: CASSQGGPILEQFF. CDR3 DNA sequence: TGTGCCAGCAGCCAGGGCGGCCCTATCCTTGAGCAGTTCTTC.

The V gene is TRBV15, the J gene TRBJ2-5, with 9 bases matching TRBD1. CDR3 length: 16 residues. Germline V lookup: CDR1 LNHNV, CDR2 YYDKDF (reference sequence). Trimming removed 4 bases from V and 5 bases from J; junction bases left unmatched: 11. The CDR3, as DNA: TGTGCCACCAGCAAAGGGGGACAGGGTTTGAGGGAGACCCAGTACTTC. It is translated as CATSKGGQGLRETQYF.

The V and J genes are TRBV7-9 and TRBJ1-4; perhaps TRBD1 as D (5 bases). CDR3 length equals 14 residues. V was clipped by 3 bases and J by 7 bases, with 12 bases between them. Germline loops: CDR1 SEHNR, CDR2 FQNEAQ (reference sequence). CDR3 nucleotides: TGTGCCAGCAGCTTCAGTTTAAGGGGTGAAAAACTGTTTTTT. Its protein product is CASSFSLRGEKLFF.

This clonotype was detected only a few times. J is TRBJ1-1 and V is TRBV5-4, with D unclear. The germline V gene has CDR1 SGHNT and CDR2 YYREEE (reference sequence). This CDR3 spans 14 amino acids. The V and J ends lost 1 base and 0 bases respectively, with 7 bases between them. The CDR3 reads CASSLTAMNTEAFF. The CDR3 DNA follows: TGTGCCAGCAGCTTGACGGCCATGAACACTGAAGCTTTCTTT.

This clonotype was seen only a few times. The rearrangement uses TRBV7-9 and TRBJ2-7; 8 nucleotides line up with TRBD1. The CDR3 is 14 residues long. Per the germline V gene, CDR1 is SEHNR and CDR2 is FQNEAQ (reference sequence). The trim removed 5 bases at V and 3 bases at J, leaving 6 bases unmatched. DNA of the CDR3: TGTGCCAGCAGCCAACCCGGGACAGGCTACGAGCAGTACTTC. This encodes CASSQPGTGYEQYF.

The genes are TRBV7-9 and TRBJ1-6, with D unclear. The CDR3 covers 15 residues. Germline loops: CDR1 SEHNR, CDR2 FQNEAQ (reference sequence). Trimming pared 5 bases from V and 0 bases from J, leaving 8 bases between. For the CDR3, the DNA is TGTGCCAGCAGCACTTTAAGCTCCTATAATTCACCCCTCCACTTT. It codes for CASSTLSSYNSPLHF.

This clonotype was found a few times. The rearrangement uses TRBV7-9 and TRBJ2-2; 7 bases align to TRBD1. Germline loops: CDR1 SEHNR, CDR2 FQNEAQ (reference sequence). J was trimmed by 5 bases and V by 5 bases; bases with no gene match: 8. The CDR3 has 15 residues. The CDR3 DNA reads as TGTGCCAGCAGCGACCGGGACAGCCAAACCGGGGAGCTGTTTTTT. It encodes CASSDRDSQTGELFF.

This clonotype was seen a few times. The chain has TRBV9 and TRBJ2-2; perhaps TRBD1 as D (5 bases). The ends were cut back, 0 bases at V and 6 bases at J, with 18 bases in the middle. The germline V gene has CDR1 SGDLS and CDR2 YYNGEE. The CDR3 has 17 amino acids. Here the CDR3 DNA reads TGTGCCAGCAGCGTAGAGAGCAGGGTCGCGCTCGCCGGGGAGCTGTTTTTT. It codes for CASSVESRVALAGELFF.

V usage is TRBV3-1 and J usage is TRBJ2-3; D is undetermined. Trimming removed 1 base at V and 4 bases at J, with 6 bases between. Germline V lookup: CDR1 LGHDT, CDR2 YNNKEL (reference sequence). The CDR3 is made up of 13 amino acids. In DNA, the CDR3 is TGTGCCAGCAGCCAAGTCGCGGCAGATACGCAGTATTTT. This encodes CASSQVAADTQYF.

This clonotype was seen a few times. The chain links TRBV29-1 to TRBJ2-2; D gene unclear. CDR1 SQVTM and CDR2 ANQGSEA come from the germline V gene. Trimming pared 1 base from V and 3 bases from J, leaving 9 bases between. The CDR3 runs 14 residues. CDR3 in amino acids: CSVEAPTYTGELFF. CDR3 DNA sequence: TGCAGCGTTGAAGCCCCCACGTACACCGGGGAGCTGTTTTTT.

This clonotype has only a few counts. This sequence joins TRBV7-2 and TRBJ1-6; D uncertain. V dropped 6 bases and J dropped 7 bases, with 13 bases sitting between them. Germline V gives CDR1 SGHTA, CDR2 FQGNSA. The CDR3 consists of 14 residues. This CDR3 is CASRPDGGNSPLHF. The CDR3 bases are TGTGCCAGCAGGCCCGACGGTGGCAATTCACCCCTCCACTTT.

The chain carries TRBV4-2 and TRBJ2-3; D unresolved. There are 15 residues in the CDR3. V gave up 4 bases and J gave up 2 bases, with 13 bases separating them. Germline CDR1 and CDR2: LGHNA and YNFKEQ. The CDR3 bases are TGTGCCAGCAGCCCCGGTGGAGTTTCCACAGATACGCAGTATTTT. This encodes CASSPGGVSTDTQYF.

This clonotype was recorded at least ten times. The V gene is TRBV3-1, the J gene TRBJ1-4; no firm D call. Trimming stripped 1 base from V and 8 bases from J, with 8 bases between. CDR3 length: 13 residues. Germline-derived CDR1 and CDR2 are LGHDT and YNNKEL (reference sequence). CDR3 DNA: TGTGCCAGCAGCCAAGTCCATAAGGAAAAACTGTTTTTT. This gives the protein CASSQVHKEKLFF.

This clonotype has a count of ten or more. The rearrangement uses TRBV12-3 or TRBV12-4 and TRBJ2-3; D perhaps matches TRBD2 (6 bases). This CDR3 contains 12 residues. V was clipped by 3 bases and J by 7 bases, with 8 bases between them. As DNA, the CDR3 is TGTGCCAGCAGTTTGGCGGGGTATACGCAGTATTTT. It translates to CASSLAGYTQYF.

This clonotype was seen at least ten times. This rearrangement joins TRBV12-3 or TRBV12-4 to TRBJ1-6; D not certain. V was pared by 5 bases and J by 7 bases, with 6 bases between. CDR3 length: 12 residues. In DNA form, the CDR3 reads TGTGCCAGCAGTCCGAGGAATTCACCCCTCCACTTT. It specifies CASSPRNSPLHF.

The genes are TRBV28 and TRBJ2-7, with D hard to call. Germline V gene lookup returns CDR1 MDHEN and CDR2 SYDVKM. The CDR3 covers 13 residues. Trimming took 2 bases from V and 4 from J, leaving 9 bases between them. CDR3 sequence: CASSLGGDYEQYV. CDR3 bases: TGTGCCAGCAGTTTAGGCGGCGATTACGAGCAGTACGTC.

Only a few counts were recorded for this clonotype. The rearrangement uses TRBV5-1 and TRBJ1-1, with D uncertain. The CDR3 contains 15 residues. The germline V gene has CDR1 SGHRS and CDR2 YFSETQ. Deletions cut 0 bases from V and 2 bases from J, with 11 bases between. The CDR3 DNA follows: TGCGCCAGCAGCTTGGTTCGCGCGGATAACACTGAAGCTTTCTTT. Translated: CASSLVRADNTEAFF.

This clonotype showed up just a few times. The chain uses TRBV11-2 and TRBJ2-3; no clear D. CDR3 length: 14 residues. Germline CDR1 is SGHAT and CDR2 is FQNNGV. The V end was cut by 3 bases, the J end by 0 bases, with 7 bases between. The CDR3 loop reads CASSFYPSTDTQYF. DNA of the CDR3: TGTGCCAGCAGCTTTTATCCTAGCACAGATACGCAGTATTTT.

The J gene is TRBJ2-5, the V gene TRBV18, with D unclear. V was cut by 0 bases and J by 4 bases, with 9 bases left in between. The V gene's germline CDR1 is KGHSH and CDR2 LQKENI. This CDR3 region has 14 residues. DNA of the CDR3: TGTGCCAGCTCACCACCCTATTCCCGAGAGACCCAGTACTTC. It specifies CASSPPYSRETQYF.

This clonotype was seen only a few times. The chain combines TRBV12-3 or TRBV12-4 with TRBJ1-6; D might be TRBD1 (5 bases). This CDR3 comprises 14 residues. V lost 2 bases, J lost 7 bases, and 9 bases lay in between. Here the CDR3 reads CASSLRGENSPLHF. CDR3 coding DNA: TGTGCCAGCAGTTTACGGGGGGAGAATTCACCCCTCCACTTT.